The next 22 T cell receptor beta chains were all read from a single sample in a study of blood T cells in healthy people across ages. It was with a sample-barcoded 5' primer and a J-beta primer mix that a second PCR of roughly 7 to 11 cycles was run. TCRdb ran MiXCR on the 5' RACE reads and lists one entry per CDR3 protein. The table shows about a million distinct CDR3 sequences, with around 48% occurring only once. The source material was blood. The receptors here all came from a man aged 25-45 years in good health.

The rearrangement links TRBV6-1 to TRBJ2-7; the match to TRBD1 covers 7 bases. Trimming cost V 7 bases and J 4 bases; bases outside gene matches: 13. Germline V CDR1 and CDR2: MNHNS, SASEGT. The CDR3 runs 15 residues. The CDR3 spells CASIQRPGQLYEQYF. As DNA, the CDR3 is TGTGCCAGCATTCAAAGACCGGGACAGTTGTACGAGCAGTACTTC.

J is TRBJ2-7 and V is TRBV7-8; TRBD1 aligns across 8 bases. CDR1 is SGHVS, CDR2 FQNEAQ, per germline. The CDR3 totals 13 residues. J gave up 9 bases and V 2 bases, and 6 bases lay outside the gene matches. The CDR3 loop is CASSLQGADGQYF. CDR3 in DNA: TGTGCCAGCAGCTTACAGGGGGCCGACGGGCAGTACTTC.

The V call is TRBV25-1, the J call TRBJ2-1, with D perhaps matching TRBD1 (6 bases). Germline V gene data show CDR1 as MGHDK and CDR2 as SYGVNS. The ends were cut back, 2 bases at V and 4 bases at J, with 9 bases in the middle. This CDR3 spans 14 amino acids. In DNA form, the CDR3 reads TGTGCCAGCAGTGAAGGGGGCAGGTACAATGAGCAGTTCTTC. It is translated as CASSEGGRYNEQFF.

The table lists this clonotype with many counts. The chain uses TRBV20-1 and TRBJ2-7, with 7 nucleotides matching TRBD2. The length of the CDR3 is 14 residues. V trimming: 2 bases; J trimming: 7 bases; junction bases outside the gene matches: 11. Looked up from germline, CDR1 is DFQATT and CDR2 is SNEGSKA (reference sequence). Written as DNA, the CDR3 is TGCAGTGCTAGACTTTCGGCAGGGAGGGCAGAGCAGTACTTC. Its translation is CSARLSAGRAEQYF.

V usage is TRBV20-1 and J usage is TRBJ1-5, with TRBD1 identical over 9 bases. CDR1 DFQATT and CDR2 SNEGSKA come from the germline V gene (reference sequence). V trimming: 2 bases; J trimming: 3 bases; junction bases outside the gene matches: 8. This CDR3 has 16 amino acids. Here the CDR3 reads CSARSDRTGVNQPQHF. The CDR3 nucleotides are TGCAGTGCTAGAAGTGACAGGACAGGGGTCAATCAGCCCCAGCATTTT.

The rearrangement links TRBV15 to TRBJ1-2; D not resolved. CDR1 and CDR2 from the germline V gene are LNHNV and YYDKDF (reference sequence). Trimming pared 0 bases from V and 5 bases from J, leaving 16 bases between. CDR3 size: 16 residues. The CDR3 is CATSRDRAAKLYGYTF. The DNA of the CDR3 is TGTGCCACCAGCAGAGATCGGGCGGCAAAGCTATATGGCTACACCTTC.

The chain's CDR3 is CASSPLIANFGEKLFF. Written as DNA, the CDR3 is TGCGCCAGCAGCCCTTTAATAGCGAACTTCGGTGAAAAACTGTTTTTT. The chain couples TRBV4-1 to TRBJ1-4; D unresolved. Germline CDR1 MGHRA, CDR2 YSYEKL. V was shortened by 4 bases and J by 7 bases, with 19 bases between the two germline ends. The CDR3 is 16 residues long.

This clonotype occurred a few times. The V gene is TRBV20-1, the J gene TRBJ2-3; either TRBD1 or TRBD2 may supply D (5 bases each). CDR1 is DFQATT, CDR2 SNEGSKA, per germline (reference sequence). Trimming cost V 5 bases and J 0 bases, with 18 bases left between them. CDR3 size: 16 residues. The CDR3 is CSARRDGMTSTDTQYF. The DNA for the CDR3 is TGCAGTGCTCGCCGGGACGGCATGACGAGCACAGATACGCAGTATTTT.

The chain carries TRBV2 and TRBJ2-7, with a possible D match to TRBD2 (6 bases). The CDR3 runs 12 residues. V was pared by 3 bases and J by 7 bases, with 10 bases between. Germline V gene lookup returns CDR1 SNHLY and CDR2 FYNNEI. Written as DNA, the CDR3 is TGTGCCAGCAGTGAGGAGGGCTGGGAGCAGTACTTC. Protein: CASSEEGWEQYF. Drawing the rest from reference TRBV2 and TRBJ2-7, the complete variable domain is EPEVTQTPSHQVTQMGQEVILRCVPISNHLYFYWYRQILGQKVEFLVSFYNNEISEKSEIFDDQFSVERPDGSNFTLKIRSTKLEDSAMYFCASSEEGWEQYFGPGTRLTVT.

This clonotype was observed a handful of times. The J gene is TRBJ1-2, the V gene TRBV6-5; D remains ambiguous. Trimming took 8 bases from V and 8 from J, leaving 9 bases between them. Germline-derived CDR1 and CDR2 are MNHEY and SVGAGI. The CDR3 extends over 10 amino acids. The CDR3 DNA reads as TGTGCCAGCGGGCCGGGGGGCTACACCTTC. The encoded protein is CASGPGGYTF.

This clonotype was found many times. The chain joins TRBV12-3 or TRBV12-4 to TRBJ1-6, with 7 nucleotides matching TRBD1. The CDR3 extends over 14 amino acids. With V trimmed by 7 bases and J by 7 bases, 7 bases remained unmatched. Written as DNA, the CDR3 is TGTGCCAGCACCGAGGGACAGACAAATTCACCCCTCCACTTT. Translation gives CASTEGQTNSPLHF.

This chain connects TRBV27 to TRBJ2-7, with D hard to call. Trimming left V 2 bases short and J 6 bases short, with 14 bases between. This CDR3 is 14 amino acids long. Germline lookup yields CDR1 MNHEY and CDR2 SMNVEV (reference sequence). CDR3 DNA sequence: TGTGCCAGCAGTTTAGGTAGGGTTCTTGGCGAGCAGTACTTC. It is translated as CASSLGRVLGEQYF.

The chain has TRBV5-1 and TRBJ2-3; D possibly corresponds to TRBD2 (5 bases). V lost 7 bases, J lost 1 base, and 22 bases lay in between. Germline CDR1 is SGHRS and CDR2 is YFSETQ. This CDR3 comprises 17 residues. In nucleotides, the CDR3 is TGCGCCAGCGGAGAGCGGTCTATTCGGGCTGGCACAGATACGCAGTATTTT. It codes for CASGERSIRAGTDTQYF. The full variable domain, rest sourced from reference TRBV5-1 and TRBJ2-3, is KAGVTQTPRYLIKTRGQQVTLSCSPISGHRSVSWYQQTPGQGLQFLFEYFSETQRNKGNFPGRFSGRQFSNSRSEMNVSTLELGDSALYLCASGERSIRAGTDTQYFGPGTRLTVL.

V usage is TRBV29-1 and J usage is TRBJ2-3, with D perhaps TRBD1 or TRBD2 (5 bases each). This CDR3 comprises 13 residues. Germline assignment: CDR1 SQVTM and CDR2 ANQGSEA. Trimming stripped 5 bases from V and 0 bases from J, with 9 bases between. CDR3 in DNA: TGCAGCGTTCCGGGGCCTAGCACAGATACGCAGTATTTT. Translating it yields CSVPGPSTDTQYF.

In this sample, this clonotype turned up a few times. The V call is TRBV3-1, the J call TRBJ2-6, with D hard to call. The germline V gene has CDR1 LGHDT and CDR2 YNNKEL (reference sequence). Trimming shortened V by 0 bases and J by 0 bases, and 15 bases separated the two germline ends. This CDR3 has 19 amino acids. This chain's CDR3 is CASSQERDGDRSGANVLTF. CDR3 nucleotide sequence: TGTGCCAGCAGCCAAGAACGAGATGGGGATCGCTCTGGGGCCAACGTCCTGACTTTC.

The CDR3 sequence: CASSLGSGRVAPQHF. CDR3 nucleotide sequence: TGTGCCAGCAGCTTAGGTAGCGGCAGGGTAGCGCCCCAGCATTTT. V usage is TRBV7-2 and J usage is TRBJ1-5; weak D call: TRBD1 (5 bases). Trimming shortened V by 1 base and J by 9 bases, and 16 bases separated the two germline ends. Germline values: CDR1 SGHTA, CDR2 FQGNSA. The CDR3 consists of 15 residues.

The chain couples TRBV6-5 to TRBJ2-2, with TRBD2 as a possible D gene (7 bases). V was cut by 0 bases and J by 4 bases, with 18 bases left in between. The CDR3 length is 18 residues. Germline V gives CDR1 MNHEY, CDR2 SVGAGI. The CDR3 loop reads CASSYSRFAGAITGELFF. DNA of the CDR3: TGTGCCAGCAGTTACTCGAGATTTGCGGGGGCCATCACCGGGGAGCTGTTTTTT.

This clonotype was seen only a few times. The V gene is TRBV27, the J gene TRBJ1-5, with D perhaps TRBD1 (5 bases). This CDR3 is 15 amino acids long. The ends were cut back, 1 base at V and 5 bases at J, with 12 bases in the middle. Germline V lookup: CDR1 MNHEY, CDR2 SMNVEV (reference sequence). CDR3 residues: CASSLWGSVDQPQHF. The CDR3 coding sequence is TGTGCCAGCAGTTTATGGGGCTCCGTCGATCAGCCCCAGCATTTT.

The CDR3 sequence is CASSLGDRGANEQFF. CDR3 in DNA: TGCGCCAGCAGCTTGGGGGACAGGGGGGCCAATGAGCAGTTCTTC. V usage is TRBV5-1 and J usage is TRBJ2-1, with 11 bases fitting TRBD1. Germline lookup yields CDR1 SGHRS and CDR2 YFSETQ. The CDR3 is 15 residues long. The V gene end was trimmed by 0 bases and the J gene end by 6 bases; junction bases not matched to a gene: 2.

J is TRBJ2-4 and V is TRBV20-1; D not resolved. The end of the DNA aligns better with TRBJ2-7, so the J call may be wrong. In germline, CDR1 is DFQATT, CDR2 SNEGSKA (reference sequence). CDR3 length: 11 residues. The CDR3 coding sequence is TGCAGTGCCCAGAAGGGCTACGAGCAGTACTTC. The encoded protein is CSAQKGYEQYF.

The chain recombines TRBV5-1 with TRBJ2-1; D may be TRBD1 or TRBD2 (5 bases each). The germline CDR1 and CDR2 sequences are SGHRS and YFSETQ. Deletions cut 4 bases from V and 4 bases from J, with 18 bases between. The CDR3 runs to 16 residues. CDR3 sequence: CASSQSTGAAYNEQFF. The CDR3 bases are TGCGCCAGCAGCCAATCCACCGGGGCAGCGTACAATGAGCAGTTCTTC.

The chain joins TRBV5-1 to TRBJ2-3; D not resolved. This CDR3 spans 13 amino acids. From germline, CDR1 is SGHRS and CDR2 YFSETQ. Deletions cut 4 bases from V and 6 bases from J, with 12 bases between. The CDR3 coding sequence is TGCGCCAGCAGCGTTGACAACGAGGATACGCAGTATTTT. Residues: CASSVDNEDTQYF. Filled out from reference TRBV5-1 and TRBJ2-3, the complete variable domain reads KAGVTQTPRYLIKTRGQQVTLSCSPISGHRSVSWYQQTPGQGLQFLFEYFSETQRNKGNFPGRFSGRQFSNSRSEMNVSTLELGDSALYLCASSVDNEDTQYFGPGTRLTVL.